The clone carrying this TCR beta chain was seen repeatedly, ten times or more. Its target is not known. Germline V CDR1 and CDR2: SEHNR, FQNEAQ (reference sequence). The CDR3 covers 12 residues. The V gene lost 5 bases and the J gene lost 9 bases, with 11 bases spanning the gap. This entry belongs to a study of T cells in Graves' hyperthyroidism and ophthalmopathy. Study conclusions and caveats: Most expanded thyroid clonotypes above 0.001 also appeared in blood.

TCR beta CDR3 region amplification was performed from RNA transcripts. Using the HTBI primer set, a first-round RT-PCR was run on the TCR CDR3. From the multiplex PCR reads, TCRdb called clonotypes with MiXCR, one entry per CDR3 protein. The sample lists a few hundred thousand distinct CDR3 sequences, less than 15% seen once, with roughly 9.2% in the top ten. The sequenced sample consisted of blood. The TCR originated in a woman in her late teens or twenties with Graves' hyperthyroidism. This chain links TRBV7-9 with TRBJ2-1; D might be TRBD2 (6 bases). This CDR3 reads CASSPQEGEQFF. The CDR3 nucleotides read TGTGCCAGCAGCCCCCAGGAGGGTGAGCAGTTCTTC.